Following are 2 T cell receptor beta chains from one sample sequenced in a study of PD-L1 blockade in urothelial cancer. Time point noted: pretreatment peripheral blood. The table came from immunoSEQ multiplex PCR; TCRdb's copy has only in-frame clones and leaves some out. The repertoire consists of tens of thousands of clones, with 81% occurring once and the leading ten covering more than 5%. Sequencing was performed on PBMCs, taken around atezolizumab (anti-PD-L1) treatment. These TCRs come from a man in his 70s with urothelial cancer.

The rearrangement joins TRBV5-1 to TRBJ2-7, with a possible D match to TRBD2 (6 bases). CDR1 is SGHRS and CDR2 is YFSETQ in the germline V gene. This CDR3 contains 15 residues. The V and J ends lost 4 bases and 0 bases respectively, with 14 bases between them. The CDR3 sequence: CASSPNRGSSYEQYF. The CDR3 DNA sequence: TGCGCCAGCAGCCCTAACCGGGGGTCCTCCTACGAGCAGTACTTC.

A few counts support this clone. The CDR3 protein is CATSRDGTTGANVLTF. CDR3 DNA sequence: TGTGCCACCAGCAGAGATGGGACTACTGGGGCCAACGTCCTGACTTTC. The rearrangement uses TRBV15 and TRBJ2-6, with 7 nucleotides matching TRBD2. The length of the CDR3 is 16 residues. The germline CDR1 and CDR2 sequences are LNHNV and YYDKDF (reference sequence). With 0 bases clipped from V and 2 bases from J, the junction kept 1 base outside the gene matches.